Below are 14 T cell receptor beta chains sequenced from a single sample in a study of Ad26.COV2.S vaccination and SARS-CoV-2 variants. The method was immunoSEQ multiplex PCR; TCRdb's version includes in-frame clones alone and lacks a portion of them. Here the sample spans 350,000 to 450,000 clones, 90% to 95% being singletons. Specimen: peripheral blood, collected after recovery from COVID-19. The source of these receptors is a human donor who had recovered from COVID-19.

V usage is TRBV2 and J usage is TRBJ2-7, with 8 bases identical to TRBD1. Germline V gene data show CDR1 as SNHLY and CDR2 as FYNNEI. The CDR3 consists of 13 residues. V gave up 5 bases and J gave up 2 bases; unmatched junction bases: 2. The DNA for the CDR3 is TGTGCCAGCAGTTCAGGGGGCGCCTACGAGCAGTACTTC. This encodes CASSSGGAYEQYF.

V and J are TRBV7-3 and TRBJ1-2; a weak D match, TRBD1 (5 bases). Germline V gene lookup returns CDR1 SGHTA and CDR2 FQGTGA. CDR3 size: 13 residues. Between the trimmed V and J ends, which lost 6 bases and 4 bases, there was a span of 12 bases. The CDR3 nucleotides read TGTGCCAGCAGAGGGACTAGGTCCTATGGCTACACCTTC. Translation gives CASRGTRSYGYTF.

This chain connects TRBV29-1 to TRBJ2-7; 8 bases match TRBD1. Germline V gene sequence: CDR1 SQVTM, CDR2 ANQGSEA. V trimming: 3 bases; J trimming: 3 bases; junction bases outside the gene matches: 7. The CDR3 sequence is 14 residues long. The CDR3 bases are TGCAGCGTTGAGCACAGGGGGAAGGGCTACGAGCAGTACTTC. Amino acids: CSVEHRGKGYEQYF.

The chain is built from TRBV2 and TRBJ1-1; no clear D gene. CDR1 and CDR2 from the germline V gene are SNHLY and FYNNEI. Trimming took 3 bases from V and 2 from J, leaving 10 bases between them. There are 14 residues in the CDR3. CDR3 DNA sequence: TGTGCCAGCAGTGATCGGACGGCAAACACTGAAGCTTTCTTT. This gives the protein CASSDRTANTEAFF. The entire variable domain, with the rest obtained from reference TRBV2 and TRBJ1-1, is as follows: EPEVTQTPSHQVTQMGQEVILRCVPISNHLYFYWYRQILGQKVEFLVSFYNNEISEKSEIFDDQFSVERPDGSNFTLKIRSTKLEDSAMYFCASSDRTANTEAFFGQGTRLTVV.

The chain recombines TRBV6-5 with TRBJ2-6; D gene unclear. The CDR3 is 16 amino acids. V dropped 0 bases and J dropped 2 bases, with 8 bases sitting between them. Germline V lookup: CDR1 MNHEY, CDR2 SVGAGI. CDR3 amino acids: CASSYSVGTGANVLTF. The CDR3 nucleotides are TGTGCCAGCAGTTACTCGGTGGGAACTGGGGCCAACGTCCTGACTTTC.

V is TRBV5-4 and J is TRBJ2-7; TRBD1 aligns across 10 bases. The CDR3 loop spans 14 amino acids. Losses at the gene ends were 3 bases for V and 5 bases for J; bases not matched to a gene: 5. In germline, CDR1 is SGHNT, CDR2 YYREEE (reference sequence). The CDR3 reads CASSWRTGGHEQYF. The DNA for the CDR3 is TGTGCCAGCAGCTGGAGGACAGGGGGGCACGAGCAGTACTTC.

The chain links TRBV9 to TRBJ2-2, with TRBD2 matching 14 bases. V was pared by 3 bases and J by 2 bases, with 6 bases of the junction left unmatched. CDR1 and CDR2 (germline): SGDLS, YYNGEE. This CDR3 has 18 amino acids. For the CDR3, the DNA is TGTGCCAGCAGCGGCCGGACTAGCGGGGGGCTTAACACCGGGGAGCTGTTTTTT. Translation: CASSGRTSGGLNTGELFF.

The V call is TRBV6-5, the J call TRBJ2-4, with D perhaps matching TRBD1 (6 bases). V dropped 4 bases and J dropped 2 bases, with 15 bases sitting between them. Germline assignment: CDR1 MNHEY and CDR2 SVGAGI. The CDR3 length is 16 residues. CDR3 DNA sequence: TGTGCCAGCAGTTCCAGTTATGGGGGCTCCAAAAACATTCAGTACTTC. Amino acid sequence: CASSSSYGGSKNIQYF.

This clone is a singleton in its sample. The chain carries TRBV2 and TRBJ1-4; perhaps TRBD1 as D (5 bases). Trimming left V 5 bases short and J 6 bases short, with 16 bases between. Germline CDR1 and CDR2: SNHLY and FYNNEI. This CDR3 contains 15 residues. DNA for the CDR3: TGTGCCAGCAGTTGGGGGGGAGACGGCGATGAAAAACTGTTTTTT. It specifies CASSWGGDGDEKLFF.

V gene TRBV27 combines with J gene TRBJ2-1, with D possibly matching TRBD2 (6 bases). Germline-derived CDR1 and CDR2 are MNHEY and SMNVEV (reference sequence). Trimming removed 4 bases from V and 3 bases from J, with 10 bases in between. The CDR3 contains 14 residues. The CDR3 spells CASSSAGRYNEQFF. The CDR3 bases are TGTGCCAGCAGTTCGGCGGGACGCTACAATGAGCAGTTCTTC.

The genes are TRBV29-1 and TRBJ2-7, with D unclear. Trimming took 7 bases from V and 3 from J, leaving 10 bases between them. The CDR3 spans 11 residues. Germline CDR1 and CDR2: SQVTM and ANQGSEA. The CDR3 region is CSARTNYEQYF. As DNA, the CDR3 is TGCAGCGCTAGGACGAACTACGAGCAGTACTTC.

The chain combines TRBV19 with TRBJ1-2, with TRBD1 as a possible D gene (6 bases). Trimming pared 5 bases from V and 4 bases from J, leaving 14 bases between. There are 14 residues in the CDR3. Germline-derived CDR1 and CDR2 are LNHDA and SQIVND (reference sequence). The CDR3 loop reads CASSLPGHPYGYTF. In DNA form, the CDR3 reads TGTGCCAGTAGTCTCCCGGGACACCCCTATGGCTACACCTTC.

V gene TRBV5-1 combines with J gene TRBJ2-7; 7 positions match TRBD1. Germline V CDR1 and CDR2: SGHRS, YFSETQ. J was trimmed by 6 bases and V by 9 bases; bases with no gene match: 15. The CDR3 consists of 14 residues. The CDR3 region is CATQDGQDLGEQYF. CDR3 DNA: TGCGCCACCCAAGATGGACAGGATTTGGGCGAGCAGTACTTC.

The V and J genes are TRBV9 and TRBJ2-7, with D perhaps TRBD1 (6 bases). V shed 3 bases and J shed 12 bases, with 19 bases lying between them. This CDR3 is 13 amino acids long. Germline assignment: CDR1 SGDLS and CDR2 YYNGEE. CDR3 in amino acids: CASSAQGQTPMYF. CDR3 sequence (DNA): TGTGCCAGCAGCGCGCAGGGGCAGACCCCAATGTACTTC.